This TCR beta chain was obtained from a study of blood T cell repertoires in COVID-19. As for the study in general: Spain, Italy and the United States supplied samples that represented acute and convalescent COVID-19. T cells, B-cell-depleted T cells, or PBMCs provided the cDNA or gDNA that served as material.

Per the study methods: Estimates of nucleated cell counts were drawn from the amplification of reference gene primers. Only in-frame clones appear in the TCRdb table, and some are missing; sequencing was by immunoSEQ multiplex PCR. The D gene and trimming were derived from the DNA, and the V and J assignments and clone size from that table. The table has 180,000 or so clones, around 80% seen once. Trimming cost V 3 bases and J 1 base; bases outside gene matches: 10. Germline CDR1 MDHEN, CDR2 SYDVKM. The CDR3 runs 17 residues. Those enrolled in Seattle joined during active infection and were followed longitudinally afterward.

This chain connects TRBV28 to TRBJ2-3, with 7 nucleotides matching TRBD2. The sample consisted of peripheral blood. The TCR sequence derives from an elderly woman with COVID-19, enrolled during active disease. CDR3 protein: CASSLGTREWGTDTQYF. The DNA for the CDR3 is TGTGCCAGCAGTTTGGGTACGCGGGAGTGGGGCACAGATACGCAGTATTTT. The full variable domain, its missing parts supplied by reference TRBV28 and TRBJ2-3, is DVKVTQSSRYLVKRTGEKVFLECVQDMDHENMFWYRQDPGLGLRLIYFSYDVKMKEKGDIPEGYSVSREKKERFSLILESASTNQTSMYLCASSLGTREWGTDTQYFGPGTRLTVL.